This T cell receptor beta chain was sequenced in a study of shared clonotypes between healthy human individuals. TCRdb's copy holds only in-frame clones and misses some; the assay was immunoSEQ multiplex PCR. The sample includes about 470,000 clones, roughly 83% seen only once; the top ten take roughly an eighth. The CDR3 sequence is 15 residues long. The V end was cut by 4 bases, the J end by 3 bases, with 17 bases between. Looked up from germline, CDR1 is GTSNPN and CDR2 is SVGIG (reference sequence). Sequenced material: PBMCs. The TCR originated in a woman aged 40 to 50 in good health. Some clones in this sample may be carry-over from other donors' samples. The V and J genes are TRBV30 and TRBJ2-3; D possibly corresponds to TRBD1 (5 bases). The CDR3 DNA reads as TGTGCCTGGACAAAAGGGGCAAGGGTGACAGATACGCAGTATTTT. Its protein is CAWTKGARVTDTQYF.